This T cell receptor (beta chain) was recovered during a study of CD8 T cells in Susac syndrome. Random hexamers served to reverse transcribe roughly 0.5 to 1 ug RNA. Amplification of TCR beta CDR3 across 54 Vbeta and 13 Jbeta was performed with immunoSEQ multiplex PCR. From the immunoSEQ multiplex PCR reads, TCRdb called clonotypes with MiXCR, one entry per CDR3 protein. The repertoire holds about 300,000 distinct CDR3 sequences, about 82% seen once, with 0.21% in the top ten. Trimming at V came to 4 bases and at J to 7 bases, leaving 11 bases not matched to a gene. There are 17 residues in the CDR3. CDR1 is ENHRY, CDR2 SYGVKD, per germline.

The gene calls are TRBV10-3 and TRBJ2-5, with 14 positions matching TRBD2. The origin of this receptor is a human donor with multiple sclerosis. The sequencing input was CD8+ T cells from PBMCs. The DNA for the CDR3 is TGTGCCATCAGTGTAGGGGGACTAGCGGGAGTATTCGGGACCCAGTACTTC. Its protein is CAISVGGLAGVFGTQYF.